The subject of this entry is one T cell receptor beta chain. Its matching antigen is unknown. The data belong to a study of cytomegalovirus exposure and HLA in healthy donors. This PCR relied on a set of 60 Vbeta primers and 13 Jbeta primers. Assay used: immunoSEQ multiplex PCR; TCRdb lists only in-frame clones, some missing. The sample consists of 250,000 to 350,000 clones, 75% to 90% of them appearing once. Study results and limitations: Reports credit the classifier with highly specific, highly sensitive diagnosis of cytomegalovirus status.

The CDR3 contains 13 residues. The germline V gene has CDR1 SQVTM and CDR2 ANQGSEA. This TCR derives from a man aged 40-50 years in good health and CMV-seropositive. The specimen was PBMCs. This chain connects TRBV29-1 to TRBJ2-5, with TRBD2 matching 9 bases. The J call may be wrong; the DNA end is better matched by TRBJ2-7. CDR3 DNA sequence: TGCAGCGCCGGGGGGACTAGCTTCTACGAGCAGTACTTC. It encodes CSAGGTSFYEQYF.